This record concerns one T cell receptor beta chain sequence. This CDR3 spans 15 amino acids. The V gene's germline CDR1 is MNHNS and CDR2 SASEGT. V was clipped by 2 bases and J by 4 bases, with 9 bases between them. The sample is drawn from a study of blood T cell repertoires in COVID-19. Measured with immunoSEQ multiplex PCR; TCRdb has only the in-frame clones, and not every one. The table includes 160,000 or so clones, 70% to 80% detected once. Material: peripheral blood. This chain links TRBV6-1 with TRBJ2-6; TRBD1 might be the D (6 bases). The source of this sequence is a woman aged 55-75 years with COVID-19, enrolled during active disease. The CDR3 spells CASSELGGGANVLTF. In DNA, the CDR3 is TGTGCCAGCAGTGAATTAGGGGGAGGGGCCAACGTCCTGACTTTC.